This TCR beta chain comes out of a study of OX40 agonist ivuxolimab in advanced cancers. Study-wide context: Every 2 weeks, ivuxolimab was infused into the patients intravenously at between 0.01 and 10 mg/kg.

TCRdb keeps only in-frame clones here, not all; method: immunoSEQ multiplex PCR. Of tens of thousands of clones detected, about 82% appear once; the ten largest clones hold roughly 3.9%. V was shortened by 6 bases and J by 5 bases, with 14 bases between the two germline ends. The CDR3 has 14 residues. In germline, CDR1 is MDHEN, CDR2 SYDVKM. This sequence joins TRBV28 and TRBJ1-5, with D perhaps matching TRBD1 (5 bases). The sequence derives from an adult with an advanced solid tumor such as melanoma, head and neck, liver or kidney cancer. The material was CD4+ or CD8+ T cells sorted from blood, obtained in a trial of the OX40 agonist ivuxolimab. The chain's CDR3 is CASRLGGPHQPQHF. The CDR3 nucleotides read TGTGCCAGCAGGTTGGGGGGACCCCATCAGCCCCAGCATTTT.